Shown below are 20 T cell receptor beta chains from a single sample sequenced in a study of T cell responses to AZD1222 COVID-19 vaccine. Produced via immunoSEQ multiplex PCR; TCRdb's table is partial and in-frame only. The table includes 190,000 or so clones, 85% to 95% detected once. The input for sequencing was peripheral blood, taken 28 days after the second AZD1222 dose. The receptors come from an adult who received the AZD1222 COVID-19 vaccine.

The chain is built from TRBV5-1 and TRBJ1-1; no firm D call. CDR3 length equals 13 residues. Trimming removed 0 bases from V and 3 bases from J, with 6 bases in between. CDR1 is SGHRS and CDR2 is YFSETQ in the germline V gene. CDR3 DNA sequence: TGCGCCAGCAGCTTGGTACAGTACACTGAAGCTTTCTTT. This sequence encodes CASSLVQYTEAFF.

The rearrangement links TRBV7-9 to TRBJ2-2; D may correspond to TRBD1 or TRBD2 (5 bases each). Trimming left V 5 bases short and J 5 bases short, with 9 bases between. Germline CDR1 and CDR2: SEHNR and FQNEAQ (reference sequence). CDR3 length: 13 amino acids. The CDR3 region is CASSPGTTGELFF. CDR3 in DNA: TGTGCCAGCAGCCCCGGGACGACCGGGGAGCTGTTTTTT.

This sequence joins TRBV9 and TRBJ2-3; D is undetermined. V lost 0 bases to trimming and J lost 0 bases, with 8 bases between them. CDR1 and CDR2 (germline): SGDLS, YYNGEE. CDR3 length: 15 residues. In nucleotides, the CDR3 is TGTGCCAGCAGCGTAGATGGCCTTAGCACAGATACGCAGTATTTT. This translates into CASSVDGLSTDTQYF.

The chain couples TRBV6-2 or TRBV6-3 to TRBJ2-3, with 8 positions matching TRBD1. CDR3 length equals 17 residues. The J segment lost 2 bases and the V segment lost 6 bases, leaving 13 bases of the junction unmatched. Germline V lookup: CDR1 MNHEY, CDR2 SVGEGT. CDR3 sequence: CASSLSGQGSATDTQYF. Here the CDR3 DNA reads TGTGCCAGCAGCCTATCCGGACAGGGATCCGCCACAGATACGCAGTATTTT.

The CDR3 DNA reads TGTGCCACCAGTGATTTGGAGGGCTACACCTTC. This sequence encodes CATSDLEGYTF. The V and J genes are TRBV24-1 and TRBJ1-2; D gene unclear. V lost 0 bases to trimming and J lost 8 bases, with 3 bases between them. CDR1 is KGHDR and CDR2 is SFDVKD in the germline V gene. CDR3 length equals 11 residues.

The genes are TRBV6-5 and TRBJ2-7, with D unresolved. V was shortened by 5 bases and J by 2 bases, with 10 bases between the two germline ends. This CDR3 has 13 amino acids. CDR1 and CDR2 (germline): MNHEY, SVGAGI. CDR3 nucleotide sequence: TGTGCCAGCAGTACCATGCGGACCTACGAGCAGTACTTC. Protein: CASSTMRTYEQYF.

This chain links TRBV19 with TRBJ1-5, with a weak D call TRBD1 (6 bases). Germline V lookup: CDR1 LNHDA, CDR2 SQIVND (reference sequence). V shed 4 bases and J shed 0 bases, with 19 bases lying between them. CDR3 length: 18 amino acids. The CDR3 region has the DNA TGTGCCAGTAGTACCACCGCGAGGACAGAGACTAGCAATCAGCCCCAGCATTTT. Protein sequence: CASSTTARTETSNQPQHF.

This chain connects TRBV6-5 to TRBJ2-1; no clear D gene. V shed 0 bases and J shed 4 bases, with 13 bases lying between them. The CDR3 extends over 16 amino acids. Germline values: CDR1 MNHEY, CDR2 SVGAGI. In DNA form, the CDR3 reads TGTGCCAGCAGTTACTCGATGGGTACAGCTTACAATGAGCAGTTCTTC. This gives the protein CASSYSMGTAYNEQFF.

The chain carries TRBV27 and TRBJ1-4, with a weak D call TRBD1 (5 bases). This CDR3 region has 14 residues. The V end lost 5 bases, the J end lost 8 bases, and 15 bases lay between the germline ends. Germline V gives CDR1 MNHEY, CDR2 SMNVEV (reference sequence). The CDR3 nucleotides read TGTGCCAGCAGTCCCCGGTCGGGGGTGGAAAAACTGTTTTTT. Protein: CASSPRSGVEKLFF.

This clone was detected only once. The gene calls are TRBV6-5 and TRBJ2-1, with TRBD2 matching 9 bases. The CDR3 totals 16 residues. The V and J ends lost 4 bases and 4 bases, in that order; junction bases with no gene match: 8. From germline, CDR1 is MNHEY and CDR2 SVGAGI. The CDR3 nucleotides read TGTGCCAGCAGTTTAGGCGGGGGGGCGTCTTACAATGAGCAGTTCTTC. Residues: CASSLGGGASYNEQFF.

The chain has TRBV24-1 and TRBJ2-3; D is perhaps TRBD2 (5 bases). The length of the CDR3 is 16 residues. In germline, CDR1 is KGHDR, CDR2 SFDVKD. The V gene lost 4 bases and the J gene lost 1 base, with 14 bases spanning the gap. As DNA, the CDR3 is TGTGCCACCAGTGACCCCACGGGCGGGCGCACAGATACGCAGTATTTT. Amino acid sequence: CATSDPTGGRTDTQYF.

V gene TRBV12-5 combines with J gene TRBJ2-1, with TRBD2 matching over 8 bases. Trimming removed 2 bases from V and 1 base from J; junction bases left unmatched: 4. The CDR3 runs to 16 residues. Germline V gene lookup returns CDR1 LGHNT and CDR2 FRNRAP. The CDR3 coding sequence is TGTGCTAGTGGTTTGCCCGGGGGGGGGTCCTACAATGAGCAGTTCTTC. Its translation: CASGLPGGGSYNEQFF.

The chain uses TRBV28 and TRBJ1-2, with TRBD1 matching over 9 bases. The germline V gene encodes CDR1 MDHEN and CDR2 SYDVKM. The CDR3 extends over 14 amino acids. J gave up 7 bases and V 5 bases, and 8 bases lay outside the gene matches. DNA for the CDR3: TGTGCCAGCAGTGTTCCGGGACAGGGAACTGGCTACACCTTC. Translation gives CASSVPGQGTGYTF.

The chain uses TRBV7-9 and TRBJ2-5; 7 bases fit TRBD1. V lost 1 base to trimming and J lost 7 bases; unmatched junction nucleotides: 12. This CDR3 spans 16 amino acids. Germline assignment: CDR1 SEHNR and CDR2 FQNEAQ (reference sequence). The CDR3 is CASSLDRGTPGGTQYF. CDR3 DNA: TGTGCCAGCAGCTTAGACAGGGGAACCCCAGGGGGGACCCAGTACTTC.

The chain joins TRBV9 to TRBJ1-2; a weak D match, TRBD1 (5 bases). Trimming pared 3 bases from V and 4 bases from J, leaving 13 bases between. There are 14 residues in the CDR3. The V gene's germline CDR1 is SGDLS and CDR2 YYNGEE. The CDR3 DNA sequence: TGTGCCAGCAGCGGCCAGGGAGGTTTCTATGGCTACACCTTC. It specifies CASSGQGGFYGYTF. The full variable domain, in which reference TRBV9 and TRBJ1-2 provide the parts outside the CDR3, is DSGVTQTPKHLITATGQRVTLRCSPRSGDLSVYWYQQSLDQGLQFLIQYYNGEERAKGNILERFSAQQFPDLHSELNLSSLELGDSALYFCASSGQGGFYGYTFGSGTRLTVV.

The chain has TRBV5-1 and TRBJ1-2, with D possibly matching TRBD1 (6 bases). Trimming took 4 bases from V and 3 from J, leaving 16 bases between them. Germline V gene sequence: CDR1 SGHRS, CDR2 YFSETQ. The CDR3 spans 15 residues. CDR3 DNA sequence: TGCGCCAGCAGCCCGGCCCCTGGACAGTACTATGGCTACACCTTC. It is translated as CASSPAPGQYYGYTF.

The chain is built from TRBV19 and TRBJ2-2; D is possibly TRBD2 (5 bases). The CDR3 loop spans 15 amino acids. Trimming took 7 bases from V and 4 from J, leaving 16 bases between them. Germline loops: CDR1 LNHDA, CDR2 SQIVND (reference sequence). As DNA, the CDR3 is TGTGCCAGTATCCTTAAAGTCGGGGTCACCGGGGAGCTGTTTTTT. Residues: CASILKVGVTGELFF.

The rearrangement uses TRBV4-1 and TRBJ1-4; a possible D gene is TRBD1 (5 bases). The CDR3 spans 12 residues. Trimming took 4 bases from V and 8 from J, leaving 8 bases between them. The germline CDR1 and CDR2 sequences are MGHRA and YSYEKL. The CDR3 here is CASSLPGEKLFF. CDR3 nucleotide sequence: TGCGCCAGCAGCCTACCAGGGGAAAAACTGTTTTTT.

The CDR3 DNA follows: TGTGCCAGTACCTCCCCTGTGGGCAGGGGGCGCAGGGCTAATGAAAAACTGTTTTTT. Translated, it gives CASTSPVGRGRRANEKLFF. The chain joins TRBV19 to TRBJ1-4, with 8 bases identical to TRBD1. CDR1 is LNHDA and CDR2 is SQIVND in the germline V gene (reference sequence). Trimming took 7 bases from V and 3 from J; bases not matched to a gene: 19. This CDR3 has 19 amino acids.

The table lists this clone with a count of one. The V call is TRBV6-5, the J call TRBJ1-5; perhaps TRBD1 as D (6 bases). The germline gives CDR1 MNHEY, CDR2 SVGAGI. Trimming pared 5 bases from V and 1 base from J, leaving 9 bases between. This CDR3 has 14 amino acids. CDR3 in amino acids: CASSKQGSNQPQHF. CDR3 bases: TGTGCCAGCAGTAAACAGGGAAGCAATCAGCCCCAGCATTTT.